This T cell receptor beta chain stems from a study of Ad26.COV2.S vaccination and SARS-CoV-2 variants. Overall study: In the COV1001 trial, the donor was in the Ad26.COV2.S arm. Into the muscle, Ad26.COV2.S was dosed once or twice, 56 days apart. Study observations and caveats: While placebo recipients had lower spike-specific TCR breadth, vaccine recipients had more. Total T cell responses were possibly underestimated by TCR breadth and depth analyses.

The protocol was immunoSEQ multiplex PCR, while the TCRdb copy is restricted to in-frame clones and leaves out a portion. The table lists almost 400,000 clones, 89% of them singletons. The V end was cut by 0 bases, the J end by 5 bases, with 7 bases between. The CDR3 is 13 residues long. Germline V gives CDR1 LGHNA, CDR2 YNFKEQ. Treatment reported: about 20 received Ad26.COV2.S at low or high dose, single or two shots; several received placebo; per-sample allocation not given. Day 63 after the first vaccine or placebo injection was the time point for sampling. Worth noting for this clone: Its antigen remains unknown.

V gene TRBV4-2 combines with J gene TRBJ1-1, with no clear D. The sequence was collected from a person aged 18 to 65 who received the Ad26.COV2.S COVID-19 vaccine or a placebo. The sequenced sample was peripheral blood, obtained in a trial of Ad26.COV2.S vaccine versus placebo. The CDR3 reads CASSQDRETEAFF. The CDR3 DNA reads TGTGCCAGCAGCCAAGATCGGGAGACTGAAGCTTTCTTT.